This TCR beta chain derives from a study of vaccination and CD4 T cells after COVID-19 (dated by TCRdb to the early 2020s). Broadly, across the study: SARS-CoV-2 positivity had been established in the convalescent patients by nasal swab PCR, and mild disease was recorded in roughly 9 of these patients and severe disease in one. Post-vaccine blood samples were collected a median of about 72 days after the second vaccine dose, ranging from about 13 to 250 days. Participants got two doses of the Pfizer-BioNTech BNT162b2 vaccine (n=8) or two doses of the Moderna mRNA-1273 vaccine (n=2). Post-COVID blood samples were collected from convalescent patients a median of approximately 100 days after diagnosis, with a range of roughly 30 to 161 days. The spike-specific CD4+ TCR repertoire was compared before and after mRNA vaccination in approximately 9 COVID-19 convalescent patients and 4 infection-naive healthy vaccine recipients. In control cultures, a CEFX viral epitope pool was used as positive control, an HIV-1 Nef peptide pool was used as negative control, or no peptide was added. The convalescent cohort included six males and four females, with two Hispanic individuals, seven Caucasians, two Asians and one multiracial person. Overlapping spike peptide pools from SARS-CoV-2 and from the common cold coronaviruses HCoV-NL63, HCoV-OC43 and HCoV-229E were used as culture stimuli. Broad study findings and their caveats: The median number of SARS-CoV-2-reactive clonotypes rose from 20 to 25 after infection to about 40 after vaccination, but the change was not significant. Nearly all vaccine-specific clones in convalescent patients (304 of 307) were mono-reactive for SARS-CoV-2 spike rather than cross-reactive with common cold coronaviruses. Among convalescent patients, a median roughly 90% of the SARS-CoV-2-reactive clones seen after vaccination appeared only after vaccination, which suggests priming specific to the vaccine. Only a relatively small number of convalescent patients were included in the study, and early timepoints following natural infection were not analyzed.

Clipping removes 4 bases from V and 0 bases from J, with 11 as the unmatched junction base count. From a lookup of the germline V gene (reference sequence), CDR1 and CDR2 are SGHNT and YYREEE. CDR3 length: 17 amino acids, cysteine to phenylalanine. The retained sequence is limited to the CDR3, 51 bases, with the frame set at the first base. Concerning this clonotype itself: Its recognized antigen is unknown. No qualities accompany the bases; no much larger clone lies one base away.

The library relied on PCR. At the Johns Hopkins FTIC core, DNA from the cultured CD4+ T cells underwent TCR sequencing with the Oncomine TCR Beta short-read assay. The QIAamp micro DNA kit was used to extract genomic DNA from the cultured CD4+ T cells. Oncomine TCR Beta libraries from cultured CD4+ T cells were pooled with unique dual indexes and sequenced on an Illumina iSeq 100. On the authors' methods: Non-productive sequences were filtered out, and CDR3s that did not start with C, did not end with F or W, or were shorter than 7 amino acids were discarded. The MANAFEST web application was used to identify antigen-specific clonotypes by comparing peptide-stimulated wells against reference wells and other culture wells. To be called positive, a clone needed an FDR below 0.05, an odds ratio above 5, and a productive frequency above 0.1% in at least two of three replicate wells. Clonotypes that were significantly expanded in both SARS-CoV-2 spike wells and at least one common cold coronavirus spike condition were defined as cross-reactive. CDR3 homology was assessed with Levenshtein distances (stringdist) and unrooted phylogenetic trees (ape) in R version 3.6.1. TCRdb reran the public reads through fastp at Q25 and MiXCR, keeping productive beta chains. A single entry per CDR3 protein holds the most common genes and DNA from its merged rows. What appears here as the V and J calls and clone size reflects TCRdb's work, not the paper's. Within this sample are approximately 12,000 distinct CDR3 sequences, with roughly 60% of them counted one time only. Less than 9% of the sample is held by the ten biggest clonotypes.

Per the publication, the treatment or condition label means: roughly 10-day PBMC culture with coronavirus spike peptide pools or control peptides (ViraFEST assay). The ViraFEST assay was used in the study, in which antigen-specific T cells were expanded with peptide pools and expanded clonotypes were subsequently identified by TCR sequencing. Positive SARS-CoV-2 PCR tests in the convalescent patients dated from March to December 2020, before Alpha, Beta and Delta variants emerged in the United States. PBMCs were cultured at about 2 million per well in IMDM supplemented with 5% human AB serum and 10 IU/ml IL-2, with approximately 11 ug/ml peptide pools added. Half of the culture medium was replaced with fresh IL-2-containing medium on days 3 and 7. After 10 to 11 days of culture, CD4+ T cells were isolated by negative selection using the EasySep CD4+ T cell isolation kit. PBMCs were separated from whole blood using Ficoll-Paque Plus gradient centrifugation and then either used fresh or cryopreserved at -140C. Culture conditions were generally each tested in triplicate wells.

The clonotype comes from a human donor who had recovered from COVID-19. The specimen was CD4+ T cells from blood, cultured in vitro, collected before SARS-CoV-2 vaccination. The sequence is built from TRBV5-4 and TRBJ2-3; 7 bases in between match TRBD2. In nucleotides, the sequence is TGTGCCAGCAGCCCATCTGGGGGGGGGTTTAGCACAGATACGCAGTATTTT. Its protein product is CASSPSGGGFSTDTQYF. Supplemented by the reference TRBV5-4 and TRBJ2-3 proteins around the CDR3, the complete variable domain is ETGVTQSPTHLIKTRGQQVTLRCSSQSGHNTVSWYQQALGQGPQFIFQYYREEENGRGNFPPRFSGLQFPNYSSELNVNALELDDSALYLCASSPSGGGFSTDTQYFGPGTRLTVL.